This T cell receptor (beta chain) was identified in a study of blood T cell repertoires in COVID-19. Across the whole study: The United States, Italy and Spain were the sources of the acute and convalescent COVID-19 samples.

This CDR3 spans 11 amino acids. The germline CDR1 and CDR2 sequences are LNHDA and SQIVND (reference sequence). V lost 5 bases, J lost 4 bases, and 4 bases lay in between. This clone was seen just once. Other DNA sequences in this sample translate to the same CDR3. Repertoires were generated with immunoSEQ multiplex PCR, while TCRdb's copy carries only in-frame clones and drops some. The sample yields 350,000 or so clones, roughly 90% seen once. The clonotype was recovered from a woman younger than 45 who had been exposed to COVID-19. Sequencing was carried out using PBMCs or T cells enriched from blood (not recorded which). This chain joins TRBV19 and TRBJ2-3; D is undetermined. The CDR3 DNA follows: TGTGCCAGTAGTTCGGCAGATACGCAGTATTTT. Encoded protein: CASSSADTQYF. The variable domain in full, with the rest retrieved from reference TRBV19 and TRBJ2-3, is DGGITQSPKYLFRKEGQNVTLSCEQNLNHDAMYWYRQDPGQGLRLIYYSQIVNDFQKGDIAEGYSVSREKKESFPLTVTSAQKNPTAFYLCASSSADTQYFGPGTRLTVL.